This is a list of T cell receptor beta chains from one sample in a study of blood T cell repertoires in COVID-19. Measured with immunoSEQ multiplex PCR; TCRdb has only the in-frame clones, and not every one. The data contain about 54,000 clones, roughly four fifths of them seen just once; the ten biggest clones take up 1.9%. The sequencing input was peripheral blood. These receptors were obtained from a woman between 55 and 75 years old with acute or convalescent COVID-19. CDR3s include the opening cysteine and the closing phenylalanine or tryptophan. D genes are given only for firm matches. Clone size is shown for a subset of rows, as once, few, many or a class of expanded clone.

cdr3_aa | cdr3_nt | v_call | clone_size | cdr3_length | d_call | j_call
CASSLQTGSSNEQFF | TGTGCCAGCAGCCTCCAGACAGGGTCGTCGAATGAGCAGTTCTTC | TRBV5-4 | few | 15 | TRBD1 | TRBJ2-1
CASSAGYYGYTF | TGCGCCAGCAGTGCAGGGTACTATGGCTACACCTTC | TRBV10-2 | - | 12 | - | TRBJ1-2
CASSGGTGGPLSPLHF | TGTGCCAGCAGTGGGGGGACAGGGGGCCCTCTTTCACCCCTCCACTTT | TRBV6-1 | - | 16 | TRBD1 | TRBJ1-6
CASSIDRANEKLFF | TGCGCCAGCAGCATCGACAGGGCGAATGAAAAACTGTTTTTT | TRBV5-1 | - | 14 | TRBD1 | TRBJ1-4
CASSLASMTGVGTDTQYF | TGCGCCAGCAGCTTGGCGAGTATGACAGGGGTCGGCACAGATACGCAGTATTTT | TRBV5-1 | - | 18 | TRBD1 | TRBJ2-3
CATSDPTGGPGELFF | TGTGCCACCAGTGATCCGACAGGGGGGCCCGGGGAGCTGTTTTTT | TRBV24-1 | - | 15 | TRBD1 | TRBJ2-2
CASSSTPPGTGYGYTF | TGTGCCAGCAGCTCCACTCCGCCCGGGACAGGCTATGGCTACACCTTC | TRBV7-6 | once | 16 | TRBD1 | TRBJ1-2
CASSPRGSGGRNEQFF | TGTGCCAGCAGTCCCCGGGGTAGCGGGGGGCGCAATGAGCAGTTCTTC | TRBV28 | - | 16 | TRBD2 | TRBJ2-1
CASSLGIFYRGRTEAFF | TGTGCCAGCAGCTTAGGAATTTTTTACAGGGGGCGAACTGAAGCTTTCTTT | TRBV11-2 | - | 17 | TRBD1 | TRBJ1-1
CASSLDAGTGTYGYTF | TGTGCCAGCAGCTTAGACGCGGGGACAGGGACCTATGGCTACACCTTC | TRBV11-2 | - | 16 | TRBD1 | TRBJ1-2
CASSSILSGIYEQYF | TGTGCCAGCAGCTCCATCCTTAGCGGGATCTACGAGCAGTACTTC | TRBV5-6 | - | 15 | TRBD2 | TRBJ2-7
CASSAGGGGNQPQHF | TGTGCCAGCAGTGCCGGGGGGGGTGGCAATCAGCCCCAGCATTTT | TRBV28 | - | 15 | - | TRBJ1-5
CASSLAGFGYTF | TGTGCCAGCAGCTTGGCCGGTTTCGGCTACACCTTC | TRBV5-4 | once | 12 | - | TRBJ1-2
CASRRQGEQYF | TGTGCCAGCAGAAGACAGGGCGAGCAGTACTTC | TRBV6-5 | - | 11 | TRBD1 | TRBJ2-7
CASSLGPHRGNQPQHF | TGTGCCAGCAGCTTAGGCCCCCACAGGGGCAATCAGCCCCAGCATTTT | TRBV7-6 | - | 16 | - | TRBJ1-5
CASSWNTGGSYGYTF | TGTGCCAGCAGTTGGAATACAGGGGGAAGTTATGGCTACACCTTC | TRBV28 | few | 15 | TRBD1 | TRBJ1-2
CASSVDSGRGETQYF | TGTGCCAGCAGCGTGGATAGCGGGAGGGGAGAGACCCAGTACTTC | TRBV9 | - | 15 | TRBD2 | TRBJ2-5
CASSQSGPNNEQFF | TGTGCCAGCAGCCAAAGTGGTCCTAACAATGAGCAGTTCTTC | TRBV3-1/TRBV3-2 | - | 14 | - | TRBJ2-1
CASSSRLAGGITGELFF | TGTGCCAGCAGCTCCCGACTAGCGGGAGGGATCACCGGGGAGCTGTTTTTT | TRBV7-6 | - | 17 | TRBD2 | TRBJ2-2
CASSSRLYEQYF | TGTGCCAGTAGTTCTAGGCTCTACGAGCAGTACTTC | TRBV19 | - | 12 | - | TRBJ2-7
CATSKGGAGNTIYF | TGTGCCACCAGCAAAGGGGGTGCAGGAAACACCATATATTTT | TRBV15 | - | 14 | - | TRBJ1-3
CSVEDSERLPRWELFF | TGCAGCGTTGAAGATAGTGAAAGGCTTCCTAGATGGGAGCTGTTTTTT | TRBV29-1 | - | 16 | - | TRBJ2-2
CATASGGTYEQYF | TGTGCCACCGCTAGCGGGGGAACCTACGAGCAGTACTTC | TRBV27 | - | 13 | TRBD2 | TRBJ2-7
CAISERGNTEAFF | TGTGCCATCAGCGAAAGGGGGAACACTGAAGCTTTCTTT | TRBV10-3 | - | 13 | - | TRBJ1-1
CASSPIDRGGNTGELFF | TGTGCCAGCTCACCGATCGACAGGGGTGGGAACACCGGGGAGCTGTTTTTT | TRBV18 | - | 17 | TRBD1 | TRBJ2-2
CASTFLRDLYEQYF | TGTGCCAGCACCTTCCTCCGGGACTTATACGAGCAGTACTTC | TRBV2 | few | 14 | - | TRBJ2-7
CASSPSGGGGPQHF | TGTGCCAGCAGTCCCTCGGGGGGAGGGGGGCCCCAGCATTTT | TRBV28 | - | 14 | - | TRBJ1-5
CASSQQGADGYTF | TGTGCCAGCAGCCAACAGGGGGCAGATGGCTACACCTTC | TRBV14 | - | 13 | TRBD1 | TRBJ1-2
CASRGDTRSYEQYF | TGTGCCAGCAGGGGGGACACCCGCTCCTACGAGCAGTACTTC | TRBV6-5 | - | 14 | - | TRBJ2-7
CASSLVGALSYNEQFF | TGTGCCAGCAGTTTAGTGGGGGCTCTATCCTACAATGAGCAGTTCTTC | TRBV27 | - | 16 | - | TRBJ2-1
CASSKLGGPGGANVLTF | TGTGCCAGCAGCAAGCTTGGAGGCCCGGGCGGGGCCAACGTCCTGACTTTC | TRBV3-1/TRBV3-2 | - | 17 | - | TRBJ2-6
CASSQDAQGVANEKLFF | TGTGCCAGCAGCCAAGATGCACAGGGCGTAGCTAATGAAAAACTGTTTTTT | TRBV4-2 | - | 17 | - | TRBJ1-4
CASSRGRSYNEQFF | TGTGCCAGTAGTCGGGGTAGATCCTACAATGAGCAGTTCTTC | TRBV19 | - | 14 | - | TRBJ2-1
CASSGTGVFRGYTF | TGTGCCAGCAGCGGGACAGGGGTTTTCAGGGGCTACACCTTC | TRBV6-5 | - | 14 | TRBD1 | TRBJ1-2
CASSQDGRGTYGYTF | TGTGCCAGCAGCCAAGACGGCAGGGGAACCTATGGCTACACCTTC | TRBV3-1/TRBV3-2 | - | 15 | - | TRBJ1-2
CASSQKNTEAFF | TGTGCCAGCAGCCAGAAGAACACTGAAGCTTTCTTT | TRBV5-6 | - | 12 | - | TRBJ1-1
CASSPGLAGVETQYF | TGTGCCAGCAGCCCGGGACTAGCGGGAGTGGAGACCCAGTACTTC | TRBV5-6 | - | 15 | TRBD2 | TRBJ2-5
CASSLGGGSTEAFF | TGTGCCAGCAGTTTAGGGGGGGGGAGCACTGAAGCTTTCTTT | TRBV27 | - | 14 | - | TRBJ1-1
CASSADKNQPQHF | TGTGCCAGCAGCGCAGACAAGAATCAGCCCCAGCATTTT | TRBV21-1 | few | 13 | - | TRBJ1-5
CASSYTGSRGYTF | TGTGCCAGCAGTTATACAGGGTCTAGGGGCTACACCTTC | TRBV28 | - | 13 | - | TRBJ1-2
CASSSQQDNEQFF | TGTGCCAGCAGCTCCCAACAGGACAATGAGCAGTTCTTC | TRBV7-2 | - | 13 | - | TRBJ2-1
CASKRARGNQPQHF | TGTGCCAGCAAGAGAGCTCGTGGCAATCAGCCCCAGCATTTT | TRBV6-5 | - | 14 | - | TRBJ1-5
CASSLLRDRGSPLHF | TGTGCCAGCAGCTTATTGCGGGACCGAGGTTCACCCCTCCACTTT | TRBV7-3 | - | 15 | - | TRBJ1-6
CASSIAATEYGYTF | TGTGCCAGTAGTATAGCAGCGACGGAATATGGCTACACCTTC | TRBV19 | - | 14 | - | TRBJ1-2
CASSERQEPTVGYGYTF | TGTGCCAGCAGTGAAAGACAGGAACCCACAGTGGGCTATGGCTACACCTTC | TRBV6-1 | - | 17 | - | TRBJ1-2
CASSLGQAAMNTEAFF | TGTGCCAGCAGCCTCGGACAGGCCGCAATGAACACTGAAGCTTTCTTT | TRBV3-1/TRBV3-2 | - | 16 | TRBD1 | TRBJ1-1
CASSSQGQVNTEAFF | TGTGCCAGCAGCAGTCAGGGACAGGTTAACACTGAAGCTTTCTTT | TRBV21-1 | - | 15 | - | TRBJ1-1
CASSRSTTGTDTQYF | TGTGCCAGCAGCCGATCCACGACCGGGACAGATACGCAGTATTTT | TRBV7-7 | - | 15 | - | TRBJ2-3
CASSVGTSTGDEQFF | TGTGCCAGCAGCGTAGGGACTAGCACTGGGGATGAGCAGTTCTTC | TRBV9 | - | 15 | TRBD2 | TRBJ2-1
CSAGEREQFF | TGCAGTGCTGGGGAGAGGGAGCAGTTCTTC | TRBV20-1 | - | 10 | - | TRBJ2-1
CASSLGTGERGNEQFF | TGCGCCAGCAGCTTGGGGACAGGGGAGCGGGGCAATGAGCAGTTCTTC | TRBV5-1 | - | 16 | TRBD1 | TRBJ2-1
CASKEDVVAVRGGYTF | TGTGCCAGTAAAGAAGATGTTGTGGCGGTTCGTGGTGGCTACACCTTC | TRBV19 | - | 16 | - | TRBJ1-2
CASKTYGNTIYF | TGTGCCAGCAAGACATACGGAAACACCATATATTTT | TRBV6-5 | - | 12 | - | TRBJ1-3
CSATPGQVNTF | TGCAGTGCAACACCGGGACAGGTGAACACCTTC | TRBV20-1 | - | 11 | TRBD1 | TRBJ1-2
CASSQPPWQGASYGYTF | TGTGCCAGCAGCCAACCCCCTTGGCAGGGGGCGAGCTATGGCTACACCTTC | TRBV3-1/TRBV3-2 | - | 17 | TRBD1 | TRBJ1-2
CASSLALSPGGELFF | TGTGCCAGCAGCTTAGCCTTGTCCCCCGGGGGGGAGCTGTTTTTT | TRBV11-2 | - | 15 | - | TRBJ2-2
CASSQDPGVGAYEQYF | TGTGCCAGCAGCCAAGATCCCGGAGTCGGTGCCTACGAGCAGTACTTC | TRBV4-2 | - | 16 | - | TRBJ2-7
CASSLGSQTQYF | TGTGCCAGCAGTCTCGGGTCTCAGACGCAGTATTTT | TRBV12-3/TRBV12-4 | few | 12 | - | TRBJ2-3
CASSLGLAGDEQFF | TGTGCCAGCAGCTTGGGGCTAGCGGGAGATGAGCAGTTCTTC | TRBV5-4 | - | 14 | TRBD2 | TRBJ2-1
CASSVGTVANEKLFF | TGTGCCAGCAGCGTAGGGACAGTAGCTAATGAAAAACTGTTTTTT | TRBV9 | - | 15 | - | TRBJ1-4